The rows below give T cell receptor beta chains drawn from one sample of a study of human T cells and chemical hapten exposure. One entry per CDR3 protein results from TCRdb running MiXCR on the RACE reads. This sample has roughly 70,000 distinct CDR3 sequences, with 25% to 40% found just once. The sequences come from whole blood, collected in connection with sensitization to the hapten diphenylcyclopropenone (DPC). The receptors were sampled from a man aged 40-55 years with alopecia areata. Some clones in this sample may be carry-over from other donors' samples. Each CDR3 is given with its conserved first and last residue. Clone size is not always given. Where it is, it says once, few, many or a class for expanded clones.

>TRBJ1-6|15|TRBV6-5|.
CASSYEGSSRSPLHF
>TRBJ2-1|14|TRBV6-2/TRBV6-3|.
CASSPGLAGSEQFF
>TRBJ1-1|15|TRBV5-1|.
CASSSEFRGLTEAFF
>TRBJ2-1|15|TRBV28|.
CASSFGSGRANEQFF
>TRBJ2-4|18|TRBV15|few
CATSKDLGSGLAKNIQYF
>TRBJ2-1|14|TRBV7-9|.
CASSSPGQGYEQFF
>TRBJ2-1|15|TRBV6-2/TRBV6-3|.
CASSYSVSSYNEQFF
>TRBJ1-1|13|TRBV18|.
CASSPKGSAEAFF
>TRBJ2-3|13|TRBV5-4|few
CASSKPSTDTQYF
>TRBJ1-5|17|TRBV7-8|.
CASSLGQGLTGNQPQHF
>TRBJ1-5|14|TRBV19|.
CASSILRESQPQHF
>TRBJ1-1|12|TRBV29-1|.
CSVGQMNTEAFF
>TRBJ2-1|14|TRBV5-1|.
CASSKVAGANEQFF
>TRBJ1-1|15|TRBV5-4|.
CASRPATQGASDAFF
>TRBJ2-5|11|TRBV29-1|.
CSVEPGGAQYF
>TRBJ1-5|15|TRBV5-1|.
CASSLGPNSNQPQHF
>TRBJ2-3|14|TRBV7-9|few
CASSYGRVGDTQYF
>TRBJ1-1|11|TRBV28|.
CASSLGSETFF
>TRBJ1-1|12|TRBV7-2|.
CASSFWTDEAFF
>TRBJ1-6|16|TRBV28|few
CASSLNIGQHNSPLHF
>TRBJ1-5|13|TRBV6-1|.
CASSTTGAQPQHF
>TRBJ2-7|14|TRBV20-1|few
CSAFLAGGRYEQYF
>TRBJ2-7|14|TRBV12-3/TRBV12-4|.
CASSTSRGTYEQYF
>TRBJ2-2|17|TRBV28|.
CASSLLTGRTGTGELFF
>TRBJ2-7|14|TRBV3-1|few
CASSRQGTSYEQYF
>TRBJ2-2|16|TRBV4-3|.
CASSQGGGANTGELFF
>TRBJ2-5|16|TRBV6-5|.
CASSYSRTPYQETQYF
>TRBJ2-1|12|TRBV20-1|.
CSARSGGREQFF
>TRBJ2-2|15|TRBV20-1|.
CSVPTGGPNTGELFF
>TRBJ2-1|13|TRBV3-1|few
CASSRKSGDEQFF
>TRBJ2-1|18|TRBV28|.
CASSFPPGIRPTYNEQFF
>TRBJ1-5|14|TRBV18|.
CASSPDLSNQPQHF
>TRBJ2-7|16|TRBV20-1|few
CSAGSPPGLSSYEQYF
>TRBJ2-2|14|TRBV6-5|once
CASRRTAATGELFF
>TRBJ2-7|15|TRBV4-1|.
CASSHQGGASYEQYF
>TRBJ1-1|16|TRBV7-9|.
CASSVGGTGPFIEAFF
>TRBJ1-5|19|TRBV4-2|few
CASSQDWGSTGGRGKPQHF
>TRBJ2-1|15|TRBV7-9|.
CASSPTGRRTNEQFF
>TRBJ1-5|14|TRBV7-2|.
CASSLEGLYQPQHF
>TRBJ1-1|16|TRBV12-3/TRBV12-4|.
CASSSPTGTGNTEAFF
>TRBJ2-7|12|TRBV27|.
CASRDRGYEQYF
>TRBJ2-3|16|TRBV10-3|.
CAISSAGTGGADTQYF
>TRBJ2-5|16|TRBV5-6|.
CASSLLRREGQETQYF